These T cell receptor beta chains were read from a single sample in a study of T cell changes during pregnancy in multiple sclerosis. TCRdb keeps only in-frame clones here, not all; method: immunoSEQ multiplex PCR. The table includes roughly 45,000 clones, about 85% detected once. Source: CD4+ T cells from peripheral blood mononuclear cells, taken in the second trimester of pregnancy. The receptors were sampled from a female donor with multiple sclerosis, enrolled in a pregnancy study. Each CDR3 is given with its conserved first and last residue. The D gene is left open where the match is weak. Clone size appears in some rows only: once, few, many, or a class for an expanded clone.

>TRBV6-6|TRBD2|TRBJ2-7|NA
TGTGCCAGCACCTGGAGTAGCGGGGCCTACGAGCAGTACTTC
CASTWSSGAYEQYF
>TRBV29-1|NA|TRBJ2-7|NA
TGCAGCGTTGACCCCAAGGAGGGACCGAACTACGAGCAGTACTTC
CSVDPKEGPNYEQYF
>TRBV15|TRBD1|TRBJ2-2|NA
TGTGCCACCAGCAGAGGGGGACAGGGGGCCGGGGAGCTGTTTTTT
CATSRGGQGAGELFF
>TRBV7-9|NA|TRBJ2-2|NA
TGTGCCAGCAGCTTAACAGCTTGGGGAGGTACTAACACCGGGGAGCTGTTTTTT
CASSLTAWGGTNTGELFF
>TRBV5-1|TRBD1|TRBJ2-7|NA
TGCGCCAGCAGCTTGGTGGCCAGGGGGCTATACGAGCAGTACTTC
CASSLVARGLYEQYF
>TRBV27|TRBD2|TRBJ2-3|NA
TGTGCCAGCAGTTTTTGGGGAGCGGGAGGGGGCACAGATACGCAGTATTTT
CASSFWGAGGGTDTQYF
>TRBV7-2|TRBD2|TRBJ2-5|NA
TGTGCCAGCAGCTATGCGGGAGGCGGAGAGACCCAGTACTTC
CASSYAGGGETQYF
>TRBV5-1|NA|TRBJ1-5|NA
TGCGCCAGCAGCTCCGGACAGTTGAATCAGCCCCAGCATTTT
CASSSGQLNQPQHF
>TRBV7-8|NA|TRBJ1-1|NA
TGTGCCAGCAGCCTGTGGGAGGGGAGGAACACTGAAGCTTTCTTT
CASSLWEGRNTEAFF
>TRBV7-6|NA|TRBJ2-1|NA
TGTGCCAGCAGCTCGGACAATGAGCAGTTCTTC
CASSSDNEQFF
>TRBV14|NA|TRBJ2-5|NA
TGTGCCAGCAGCCAAGGGCCCCGCCAAGAGACCCAGTACTTC
CASSQGPRQETQYF
>TRBV2|NA|TRBJ2-4|NA
TGTGCCAGCAGTGCGGGCAGGGTGGCCAAAAACATTCAGTACTTC
CASSAGRVAKNIQYF
>TRBV6-5|TRBD2|TRBJ2-7|NA
TGTGCCAGCAGTTACTCTTGGGCTAGCGGGAGTGTGCAGTACTTC
CASSYSWASGSVQYF
>TRBV5-6|TRBD2|TRBJ2-3|NA
TGTGCCAGCAGCTCACTAGCGGGAGGCCGGGGCACAGATACGCAGTATTTT
CASSSLAGGRGTDTQYF
>TRBV5-1|NA|TRBJ1-3|NA
TGCGCCAGCAGCTTGGTATCTGCGAGCTCTGGAAACACCATATATTTT
CASSLVSASSGNTIYF
>TRBV7-6|TRBD1|TRBJ1-2|NA
TGTGCCAGCAGCGCCCCGGGACAGCTATTACCTGGCTACACCTTC
CASSAPGQLLPGYTF
>TRBV5-6|NA|TRBJ1-1|NA
TGTGCCAGCAGCTTAGGTGGGCGGGGAGGTACTGAAGCTTTCTTT
CASSLGGRGGTEAFF
>TRBV14|NA|TRBJ2-7|NA
TGTGCCAGCAGCCCGGTGAGGGGGACCCTGATTGCCTACGAGCAGTACTTC
CASSPVRGTLIAYEQYF
>TRBV5-1|TRBD1|TRBJ1-4|NA
TGCGCCAGCAGGCCGGGACAGGGACCCGAAAAACTGTTTTTT
CASRPGQGPEKLFF
>TRBV7-2|TRBD1|TRBJ2-7|NA
TGTGCCAGCAGCTTAGCGTCCAGGGGGCTCTACGAGCAGTACTTC
CASSLASRGLYEQYF
>TRBV5-4|NA|TRBJ1-3|NA
TGTGCCAGCAGCTCGGGGGGCACAAGACCTGGAAACACCATATATTTT
CASSSGGTRPGNTIYF
>TRBV18|NA|TRBJ2-5|NA
TGTGCCAGCTCACGGGGCCCCCAAGAGACCCAGTACTTC
CASSRGPQETQYF
>TRBV5-1|NA|TRBJ1-4|NA
TGCGCCAGCAGCTTGGGGGGGGTTGGTGAAAAACTGTTTTTT
CASSLGGVGEKLFF
>TRBV2|NA|TRBJ1-1|few
TGTGCCAGCAAGGAGGAGGCCCGCCTGAACACTGAAGCTTTCTTT
CASKEEARLNTEAFF
>TRBV10-3|NA|TRBJ2-7|NA
TGTGCCATCAGTGAGTTGACTAACGAGCAGTACTTC
CAISELTNEQYF
>TRBV18|NA|TRBJ2-1|once
TGTGCCAGCTCACGAGTTGATGAGCAGTTCTTC
CASSRVDEQFF
>TRBV7-3|TRBD2|TRBJ2-1|NA
TGTGCCAGCAGCCCCCGGGCTAGCGGGAGGGCCGGGTACAATGAGCAGTTCTTC
CASSPRASGRAGYNEQFF
>TRBV27|TRBD1|TRBJ1-2|NA
TGTGCCAGCAGTTTATTGGCCGGGACAGGGGGCCGTAACTATGGCTACACCTTC
CASSLLAGTGGRNYGYTF
>TRBV6-5|NA|TRBJ2-2|NA
TGTGCCAGTTCCATAGGGGGGAACACCGGGGAGCTGTTTTTT
CASSIGGNTGELFF
>TRBV5-1|NA|TRBJ2-5|NA
TGCGCCAGCAGCTCCACCCTATGGGAGACCCAGTACTTC
CASSSTLWETQYF
>TRBV27|NA|TRBJ2-1|few
TGTGCCAGCAGTAACAGACGGACTATCGGGAACTCCTACAATGAGCAGTTCTTC
CASSNRRTIGNSYNEQFF
>TRBV19|TRBD2|TRBJ2-3|NA
TGTGCCAGTAGCGAAGCGGGAGGGGTCGGCACAGATACGCAGTATTTT
CASSEAGGVGTDTQYF
>TRBV5-4|TRBD2|TRBJ2-1|NA
TGTGCCAGCAGACTCGGGGGGAAAACCTACAATGAGCAGTTCTTC
CASRLGGKTYNEQFF
>TRBV5-6|NA|TRBJ1-3|NA
TGTGCCAGCAGCTCCCGGGGCTCTGGAAACACCATATATTTT
CASSSRGSGNTIYF
>TRBV2|NA|TRBJ1-5|NA
TGTGCCAGCAGTCAGGGCCCATATCAGCCCCAGCATTTT
CASSQGPYQPQHF
>TRBV5-6|NA|TRBJ2-1|NA
TGTGCCAGCAGCTTGTTAAATGAGCAGTTCTTC
CASSLLNEQFF
>TRBV6-5|TRBD1|TRBJ1-1|NA
TGTGCCAGCAGTTGGGACAGTATGAACACTGAAGCTTTCTTT
CASSWDSMNTEAFF
>TRBV9|NA|TRBJ2-7|NA
TGTGCCAGCAGCGTAGGGCCAGGGACTGACGAGCAGTACTTC
CASSVGPGTDEQYF